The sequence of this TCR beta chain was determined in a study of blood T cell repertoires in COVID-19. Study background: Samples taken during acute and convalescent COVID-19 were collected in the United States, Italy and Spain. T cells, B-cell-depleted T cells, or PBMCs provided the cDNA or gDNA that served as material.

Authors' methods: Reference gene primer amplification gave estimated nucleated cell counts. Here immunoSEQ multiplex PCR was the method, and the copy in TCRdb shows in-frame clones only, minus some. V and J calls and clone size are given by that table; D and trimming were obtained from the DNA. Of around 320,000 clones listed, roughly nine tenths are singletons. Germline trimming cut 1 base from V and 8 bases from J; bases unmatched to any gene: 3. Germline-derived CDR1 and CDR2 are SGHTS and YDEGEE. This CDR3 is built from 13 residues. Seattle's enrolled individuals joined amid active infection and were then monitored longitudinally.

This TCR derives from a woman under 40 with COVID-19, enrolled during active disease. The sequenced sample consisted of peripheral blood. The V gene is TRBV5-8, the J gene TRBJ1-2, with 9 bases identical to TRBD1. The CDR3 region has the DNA TGTGCCAGCAGCTTGTACAGGGGGCCGGGCTACACCTTC. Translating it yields CASSLYRGPGYTF.